The 13 T cell receptor beta chains below come from one sample, sequenced in a study of beta chain features in type 1 diabetes. Expressed TCRB transcripts were sequenced because the entire RNA isolate underwent reverse transcription. TCRdb keeps only in-frame clones here, not all; method: immunoSEQ multiplex PCR. The sample contains 200,000 to 250,000 clones, 27% of which appear only once. Sequencing was done on a sample of central memory CD4+ T cells from blood. The receptors shown here come from a man aged 30-40 years in good health.

The rearrangement uses TRBV11-2 and TRBJ2-4, with no clear D. The CDR3 sequence is 11 residues long. Germline values: CDR1 SGHAT, CDR2 FQNNGV. Trimming shortened V by 1 base and J by 15 bases, and 10 bases separated the two germline ends. CDR3 bases: TGTGCCAGCAGCTTAGGAGGTCTACCGTACTTC. Translating it yields CASSLGGLPYF. The complete variable domain, with remaining parts taken from reference TRBV11-2 and TRBJ2-4, reads EAGVAQSPRYKIIEKRQSVAFWCNPISGHATLYWYQQILGQGPKLLIQFQNNGVVDDSQLPKDRFSAERLKGVDSTLKIQPAKLEDSAVYLCASSLGGLPYFGAGTRLSVL.

Note on this clone: This same CDR3 is encoded by further DNA sequences in the sample. This chain joins TRBV6-1 and TRBJ2-7; D unclear. This CDR3 has 12 amino acids. Germline CDR1 MNHNS, CDR2 SASEGT. The ends were cut back, 0 bases at V and 4 bases at J, with 4 bases in the middle. The CDR3 DNA sequence: TGTGCCAGCAGTGAAGCAGGGTACGAGCAGTACTTC. Its protein is CASSEAGYEQYF.

This clone has just a few counts. The chain couples TRBV2 to TRBJ2-7, with D possibly TRBD1 on 5 matching bases. The V gene lost 10 bases and the J gene lost 4 bases, with 20 bases spanning the gap. CDR1 and CDR2 (germline): SNHLY, FYNNEI. This CDR3 comprises 14 residues. The CDR3: CATAKQGQSYEQYF. CDR3 sequence (DNA): TGTGCCACCGCAAAACAAGGACAATCGTACGAGCAGTACTTC.

This sequence joins TRBV14 and TRBJ2-6, with 7 bases lining up with TRBD2. V trimming: 2 bases; J trimming: 0 bases; junction bases outside the gene matches: 7. CDR1 and CDR2 from the germline V gene are SGHDN and FVKESK. CDR3 length equals 18 residues. CDR3 in amino acids: CASSQNAGVYSGANVLTF. The CDR3 coding sequence is TGTGCCAGCAGCCAAAATGCGGGAGTGTACTCTGGGGCCAACGTCCTGACTTTC.

The rearrangement uses TRBV7-2 and TRBJ2-1, with D perhaps TRBD2 (7 bases). Trimming pared 10 bases from V and 0 bases from J, leaving 16 bases between. The germline V gene encodes CDR1 SGHTA and CDR2 FQGNSA. The CDR3 length is 15 residues. The CDR3 DNA reads TGTGCCACCAGAGGGGGGGATGTCTCCTACAATGAGCAGTTCTTC. Translation: CATRGGDVSYNEQFF.

This clone showed up just a few times. V gene TRBV6-1 combines with J gene TRBJ2-7; 8 bases match TRBD1. Trimming removed 7 bases from V and 1 base from J; junction bases left unmatched: 6. The CDR3 has 14 residues. Germline-derived CDR1 and CDR2 are MNHNS and SASEGT. The CDR3 protein is CASTRQGPSYEQYF. As DNA, the CDR3 is TGTGCCAGCACCCGACAGGGGCCGTCCTACGAGCAGTACTTC.

This clone has only a few counts. The chain employs TRBV30 and TRBJ1-1; D gene ambiguous. This CDR3 spans 15 amino acids. Looked up from germline, CDR1 is GTSNPN and CDR2 is SVGIG (reference sequence). V was clipped by 1 base and J by 5 bases, with 17 bases between them. This chain's CDR3 is CAWSGRGFGLTEAFF. The CDR3 coding sequence is TGTGCCTGGAGTGGTCGGGGATTTGGTTTAACTGAAGCTTTCTTT.

CDR3 bases: TGTGCCAGCAGCTTTACCCGGGACGAGCAGTACTTC. Protein sequence: CASSFTRDEQYF. This chain connects TRBV7-9 to TRBJ2-7; D call uncertain. Trimming took off 3 bases at V and 5 bases at J, with 8 bases between the two ends. This CDR3 is 12 amino acids long. Germline V gene data show CDR1 as SEHNR and CDR2 as FQNEAQ (reference sequence).

The chain has TRBV5-1 and TRBJ2-6; the D is unclear. Trimming removed 0 bases at V and 1 base at J, with 2 bases between. This CDR3 spans 14 amino acids. Germline lookup yields CDR1 SGHRS and CDR2 YFSETQ. CDR3 bases: TGCGCCAGCAGCTTGGAATCTGGGGCCAACGTCCTGACTTTC. This codes for CASSLESGANVLTF.

This clone showed up just a few times. The J gene is TRBJ1-1, the V gene TRBV29-1; TRBD1 matches 7 bases. This CDR3 has 12 amino acids. Germline V gene data show CDR1 as SQVTM and CDR2 as ANQGSEA. J lost 0 bases, V lost 7 bases, and 2 bases had no gene match. DNA for the CDR3: TGCAGCGCGGACAGGATGAACACTGAAGCTTTCTTT. It translates to CSADRMNTEAFF. The entire variable domain, with the rest obtained from reference TRBV29-1 and TRBJ1-1, is as follows: SAVISQKPSRDICQRGTSLTIQCQVDSQVTMMFWYRQQPGQSLTLIATANQGSEATYESGFVIDKFPISRPNLTFSTLTVSNMSPEDSSIYLCSADRMNTEAFFGQGTRLTVV.

As to this clone: The same CDR3 arises from other DNA sequences in this sample as well. The rearrangement uses TRBV7-9 and TRBJ2-3; D is perhaps TRBD1 or TRBD2 (5 bases each). Deletions cut 3 bases from V and 0 bases from J, with 10 bases between. The V gene's germline CDR1 is SEHNR and CDR2 FQNEAQ (reference sequence). The CDR3 extends over 15 amino acids. The CDR3 loop is CASSLVGDSTDTQYF. CDR3 sequence (DNA): TGTGCCAGCAGCTTGGTGGGGGACAGCACAGATACGCAGTATTTT.

The J gene is TRBJ2-4, the V gene TRBV7-2, with D tentatively TRBD1 (5 bases). The CDR3 runs to 14 residues. The V end was cut by 6 bases, the J end by 7 bases, with 16 bases between. In germline, CDR1 is SGHTA, CDR2 FQGNSA. The CDR3 region is CASSSTGGPNIQYF. The CDR3, as DNA: TGTGCCAGCAGTTCAACAGGCGGTCCGAACATTCAGTACTTC.

This clone was seen a handful of times. V usage is TRBV19 and J usage is TRBJ2-4; 7 bases align to TRBD2. After removal of 5 bases from V and 0 bases from J, the junction contained 10 bases not matched to a gene. CDR1 LNHDA and CDR2 SQIVND come from the germline V gene (reference sequence). This CDR3 contains 17 residues. CDR3 in amino acids: CASSHPREGLAKNIQYF. The CDR3 DNA sequence: TGTGCCAGTAGTCACCCAAGGGAGGGTCTAGCCAAAAACATTCAGTACTTC.